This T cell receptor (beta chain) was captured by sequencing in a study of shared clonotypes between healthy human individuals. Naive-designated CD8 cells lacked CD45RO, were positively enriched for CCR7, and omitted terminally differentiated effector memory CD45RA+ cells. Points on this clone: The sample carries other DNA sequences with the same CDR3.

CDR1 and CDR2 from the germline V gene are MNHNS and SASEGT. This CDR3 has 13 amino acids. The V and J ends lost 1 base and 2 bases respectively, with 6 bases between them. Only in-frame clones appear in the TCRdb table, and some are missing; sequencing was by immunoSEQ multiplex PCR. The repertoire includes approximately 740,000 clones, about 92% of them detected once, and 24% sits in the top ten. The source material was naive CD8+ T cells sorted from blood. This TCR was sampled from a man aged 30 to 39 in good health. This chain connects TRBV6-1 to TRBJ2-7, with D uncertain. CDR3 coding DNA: TGTGCCAGCAGTGAAGGGCGAGCCTACGAGCAGTACTTC. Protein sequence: CASSEGRAYEQYF.